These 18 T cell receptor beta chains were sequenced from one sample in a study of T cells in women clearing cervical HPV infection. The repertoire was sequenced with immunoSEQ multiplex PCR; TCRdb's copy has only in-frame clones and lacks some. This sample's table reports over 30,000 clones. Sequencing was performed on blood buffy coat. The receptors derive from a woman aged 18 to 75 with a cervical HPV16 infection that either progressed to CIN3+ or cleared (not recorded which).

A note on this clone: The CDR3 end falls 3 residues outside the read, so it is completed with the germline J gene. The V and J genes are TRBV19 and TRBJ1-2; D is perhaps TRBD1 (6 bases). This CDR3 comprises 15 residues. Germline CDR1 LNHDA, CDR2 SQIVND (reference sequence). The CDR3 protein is CASSIRGGRGDTYTF. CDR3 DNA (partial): TGTGCCAGTAGTATTCGGGGGGGCCGTGGAGATACC.

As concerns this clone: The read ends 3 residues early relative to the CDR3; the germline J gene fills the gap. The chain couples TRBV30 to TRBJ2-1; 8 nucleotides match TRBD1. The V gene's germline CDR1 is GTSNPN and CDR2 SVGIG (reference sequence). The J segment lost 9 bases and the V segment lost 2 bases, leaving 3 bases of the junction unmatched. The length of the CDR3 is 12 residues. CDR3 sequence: CAWSPDRGEQFF. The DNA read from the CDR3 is TGTGCCTGGAGTCCTGACAGGGGTGAG.

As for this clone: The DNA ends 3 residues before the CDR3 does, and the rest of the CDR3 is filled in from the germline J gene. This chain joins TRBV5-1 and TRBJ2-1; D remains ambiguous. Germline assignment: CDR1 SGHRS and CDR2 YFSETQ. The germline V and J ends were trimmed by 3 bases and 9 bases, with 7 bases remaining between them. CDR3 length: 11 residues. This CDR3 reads CASSSVREQFF. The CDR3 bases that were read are TGCGCCAGCAGCTCCGTTCGTGAG.

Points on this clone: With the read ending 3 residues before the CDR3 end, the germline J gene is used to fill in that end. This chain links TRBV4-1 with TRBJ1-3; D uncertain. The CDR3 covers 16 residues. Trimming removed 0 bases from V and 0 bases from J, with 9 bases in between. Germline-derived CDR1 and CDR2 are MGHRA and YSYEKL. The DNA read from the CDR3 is TGCGCCAGCAGCCAAGATGCGGGCAGCTCTGGAAACACC. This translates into CASSQDAGSSGNT. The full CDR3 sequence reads CASSQDAGSSGNTIYF.

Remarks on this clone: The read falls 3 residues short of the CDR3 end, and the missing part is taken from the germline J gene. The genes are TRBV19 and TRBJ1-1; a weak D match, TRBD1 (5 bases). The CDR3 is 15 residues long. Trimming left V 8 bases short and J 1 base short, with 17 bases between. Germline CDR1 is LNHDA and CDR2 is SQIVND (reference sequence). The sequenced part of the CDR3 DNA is TGTGCCAGTCAACTATCCGGGACTGGGAACACTGAA. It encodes CASQLSGTGNTE. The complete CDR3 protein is CASQLSGTGNTEAFF.

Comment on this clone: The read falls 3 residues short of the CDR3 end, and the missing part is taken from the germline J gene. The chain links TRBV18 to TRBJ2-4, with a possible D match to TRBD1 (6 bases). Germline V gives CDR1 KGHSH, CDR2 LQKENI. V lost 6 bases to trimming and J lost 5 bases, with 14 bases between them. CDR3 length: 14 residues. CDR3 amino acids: CASSPRDTENIQYF. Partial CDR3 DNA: TGTGCCAGCTCCCCCCGGGACACCGAAAACATT.

CDR3 bases read: TGTGCCAGCAGCCCGGAGAGGGCTTGGTACGAG. Translated, it gives CASSPERAWYE. The whole CDR3 region reads CASSPERAWYEQYF. J is TRBJ2-7 and V is TRBV7-9, with a possible D match to TRBD2 (5 bases). The read ends 3 residues early relative to the CDR3; the germline J gene fills the gap. Looked up from germline, CDR1 is SEHNR and CDR2 is FQNEAQ (reference sequence). The CDR3 covers 14 residues. The germline V and J ends were trimmed by 5 bases and 4 bases, with 15 bases remaining between them.

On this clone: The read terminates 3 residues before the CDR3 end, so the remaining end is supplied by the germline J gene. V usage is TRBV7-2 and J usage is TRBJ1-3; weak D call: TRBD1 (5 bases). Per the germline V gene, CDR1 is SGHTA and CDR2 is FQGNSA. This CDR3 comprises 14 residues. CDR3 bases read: TGTGCCAGCAGCTTCGCAGCTAGCGGGGGGTGT. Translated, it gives CASSFAASGGC. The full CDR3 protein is CASSFAASGGCIYF.

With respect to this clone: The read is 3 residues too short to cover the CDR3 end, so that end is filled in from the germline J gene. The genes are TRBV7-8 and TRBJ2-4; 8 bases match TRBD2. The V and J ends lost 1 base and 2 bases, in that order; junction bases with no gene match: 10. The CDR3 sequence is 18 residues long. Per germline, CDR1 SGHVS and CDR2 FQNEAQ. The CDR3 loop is CASSLGPERGRTKNIQYF. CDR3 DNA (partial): TGTGCCAGCAGCTTAGGTCCCGAGCGGGGGAGGACCAAAAACATT. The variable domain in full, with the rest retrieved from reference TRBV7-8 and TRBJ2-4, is GAGVSQSPRYKVAKRGQDVALRCDPISGHVSLFWYQQALGQGPEFLTYFQNEAQLDKSGLPSDRFFAERPEGSVSTLKIQRTQQEDSAVYLCASSLGPERGRTKNIQYFGAGTRLSVL.

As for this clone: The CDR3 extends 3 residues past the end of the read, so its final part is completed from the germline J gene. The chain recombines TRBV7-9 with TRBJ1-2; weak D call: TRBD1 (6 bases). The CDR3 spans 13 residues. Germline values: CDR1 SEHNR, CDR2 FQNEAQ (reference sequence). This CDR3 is CASNGGLGDDYTF. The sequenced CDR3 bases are TGTGCCAGCAACGGGGGGCTCGGGGACGAC.

The sequenced part of the CDR3 DNA is TGTGCCAGCAGTTACGTGGTGGGGGGTGAGAATGAC. Its protein product is CASSYVVGGEND. The whole CDR3 reads CASSYVVGGENDYTF. The rearrangement uses TRBV6-2 or TRBV6-3 and TRBJ1-2; D may be TRBD1 (5 bases). The CDR3 goes on 3 residues after the read ends, and that part is filled in from the germline J gene. This CDR3 is 15 amino acids long. Germline assignment: CDR1 MNHEY and CDR2 SVGEGT.

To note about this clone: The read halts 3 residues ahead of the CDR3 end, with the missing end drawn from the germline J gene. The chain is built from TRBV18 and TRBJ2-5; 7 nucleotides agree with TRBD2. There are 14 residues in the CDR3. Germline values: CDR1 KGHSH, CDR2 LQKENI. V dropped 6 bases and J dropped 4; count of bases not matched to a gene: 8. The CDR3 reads CASSPGGGGETQYF. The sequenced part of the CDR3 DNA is TGTGCCAGCTCCCCAGGCGGGGGTGGAGAGACC.

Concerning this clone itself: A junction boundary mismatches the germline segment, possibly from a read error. The CDR3 loop reads CASSSETQYF. Incomplete CDR3 DNA: TGTGCCAGCAGCTCAGAGACG. This chain uses TRBV7-9 with TRBJ2-3; D ambiguous. The CDR3 extends 3 residues past the end of the read, so its final part is completed from the germline J gene. The germline V gene encodes CDR1 SEHNR and CDR2 FQNEAQ (reference sequence). The CDR3 is 10 residues long.

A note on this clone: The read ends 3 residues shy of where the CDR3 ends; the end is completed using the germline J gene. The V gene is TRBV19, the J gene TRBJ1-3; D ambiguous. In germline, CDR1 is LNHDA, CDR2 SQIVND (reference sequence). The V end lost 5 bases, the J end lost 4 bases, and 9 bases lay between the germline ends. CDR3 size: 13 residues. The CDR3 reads CASSFQAGNTIYF. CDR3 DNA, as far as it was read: TGTGCCAGTAGTTTTCAAGCCGGAAACACC.

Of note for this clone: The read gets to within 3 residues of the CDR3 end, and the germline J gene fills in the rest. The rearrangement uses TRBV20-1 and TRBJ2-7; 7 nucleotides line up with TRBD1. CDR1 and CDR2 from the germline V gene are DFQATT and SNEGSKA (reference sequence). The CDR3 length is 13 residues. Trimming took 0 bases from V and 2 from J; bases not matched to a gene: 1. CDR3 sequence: CSAREQGTYEQYF. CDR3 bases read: TGCAGTGCTAGAGAACAGGGGACCTACGAG.

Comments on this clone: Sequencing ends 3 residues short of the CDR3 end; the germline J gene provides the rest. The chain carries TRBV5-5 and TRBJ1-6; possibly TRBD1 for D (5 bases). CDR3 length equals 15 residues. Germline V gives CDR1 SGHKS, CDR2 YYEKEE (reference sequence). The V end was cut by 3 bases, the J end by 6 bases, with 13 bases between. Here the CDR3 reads CASSWGEVLNSPLHF. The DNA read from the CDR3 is TGTGCCAGCAGCTGGGGGGAGGTCCTTAATTCACCC.

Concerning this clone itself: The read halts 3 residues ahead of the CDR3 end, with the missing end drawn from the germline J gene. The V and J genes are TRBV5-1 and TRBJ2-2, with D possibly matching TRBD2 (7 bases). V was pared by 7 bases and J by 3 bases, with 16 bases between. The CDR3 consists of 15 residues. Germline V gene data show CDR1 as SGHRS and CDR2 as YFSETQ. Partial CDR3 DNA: TGCGCCAGCGGGGGGGGGCGCCGGGACACCGGGGAG. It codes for CASGGGRRDTGE. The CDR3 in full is CASGGGRRDTGELFF.

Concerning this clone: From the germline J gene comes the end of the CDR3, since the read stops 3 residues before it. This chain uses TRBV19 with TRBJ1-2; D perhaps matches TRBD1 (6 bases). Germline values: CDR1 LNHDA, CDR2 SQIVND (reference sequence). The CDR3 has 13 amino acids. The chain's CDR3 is CASSRAGEIDYTF. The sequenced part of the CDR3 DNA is TGTGCCAGTAGTCGGGCAGGGGAGATTGAC.